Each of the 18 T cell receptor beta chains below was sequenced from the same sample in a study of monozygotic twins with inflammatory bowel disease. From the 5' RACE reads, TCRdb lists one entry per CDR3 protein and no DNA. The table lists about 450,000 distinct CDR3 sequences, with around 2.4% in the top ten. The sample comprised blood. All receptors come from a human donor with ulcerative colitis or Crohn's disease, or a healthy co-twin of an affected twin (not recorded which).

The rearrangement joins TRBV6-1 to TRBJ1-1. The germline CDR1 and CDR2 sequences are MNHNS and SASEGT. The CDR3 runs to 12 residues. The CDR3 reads CASTPRDTEAFF.

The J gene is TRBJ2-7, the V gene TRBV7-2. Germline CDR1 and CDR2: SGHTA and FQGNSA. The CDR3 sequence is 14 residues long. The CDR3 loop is CASSLEPGPYEQYF.

CDR3 in amino acids: CASVPGQGVGYTF. The chain couples TRBV7-9 to TRBJ1-2; TCRdb reports TRBD1, a call that lacks DNA to check it against. CDR3 length: 13 amino acids. Germline-derived CDR1 and CDR2 are SEHNR and FQNEAQ (reference sequence). Filled out from reference TRBV7-9 and TRBJ1-2, the complete variable domain reads DTGVSQNPRHKITKRGQNVTFRCDPISEHNRLYWYRQTLGQGPEFLTYFQNEAQLEKSRLLSDRFSAERPKGSFSTLEIQRTEQGDSAMYLCASVPGQGVGYTFGSGTRLTVV.

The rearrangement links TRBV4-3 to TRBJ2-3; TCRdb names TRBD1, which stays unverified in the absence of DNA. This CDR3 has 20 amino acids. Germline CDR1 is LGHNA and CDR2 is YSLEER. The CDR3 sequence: CASSQAPLGEAGFSTDTQYF.

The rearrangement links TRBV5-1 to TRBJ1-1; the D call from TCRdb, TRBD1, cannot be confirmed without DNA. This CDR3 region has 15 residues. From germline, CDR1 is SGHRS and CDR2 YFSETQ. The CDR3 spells CASSRTGTGGTEAFF.

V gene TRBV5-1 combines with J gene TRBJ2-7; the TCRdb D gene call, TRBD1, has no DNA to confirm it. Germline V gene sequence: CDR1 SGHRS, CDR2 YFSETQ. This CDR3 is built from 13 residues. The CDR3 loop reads CASTLPPGPEQYF.

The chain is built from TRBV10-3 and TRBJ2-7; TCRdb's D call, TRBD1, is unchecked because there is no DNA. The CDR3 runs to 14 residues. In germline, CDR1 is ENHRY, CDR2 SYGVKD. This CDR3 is CAIMLGAAPYEQYF.

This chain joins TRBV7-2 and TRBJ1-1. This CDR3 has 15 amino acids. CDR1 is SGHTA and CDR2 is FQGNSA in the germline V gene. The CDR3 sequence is CASSLWSGSGTEAFF.

The CDR3 loop reads CASSERNQGARTEAFF. V usage is TRBV2 and J usage is TRBJ1-1; TCRdb calls TRBD1, which cannot be checked without DNA. This CDR3 region has 16 residues. The germline CDR1 and CDR2 sequences are SNHLY and FYNNEI.

This chain's CDR3 is CASSSLTSGNYEQYF. The J gene is TRBJ2-7, the V gene TRBV7-8; TCRdb gives TRBD2 as the D gene, but with no DNA this cannot be confirmed. Germline V gives CDR1 SGHVS, CDR2 FQNEAQ. This CDR3 comprises 15 residues.

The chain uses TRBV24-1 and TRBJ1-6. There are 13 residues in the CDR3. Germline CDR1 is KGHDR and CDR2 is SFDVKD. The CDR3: CATSEKRGSPLHF.

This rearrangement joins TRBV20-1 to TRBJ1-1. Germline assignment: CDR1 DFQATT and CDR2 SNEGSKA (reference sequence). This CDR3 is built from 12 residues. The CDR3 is CSAGGGNTEAFF.

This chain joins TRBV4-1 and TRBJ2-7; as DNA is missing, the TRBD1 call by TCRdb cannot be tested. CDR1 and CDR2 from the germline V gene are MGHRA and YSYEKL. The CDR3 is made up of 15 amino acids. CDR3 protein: CASSQEQGAIYEQYF.

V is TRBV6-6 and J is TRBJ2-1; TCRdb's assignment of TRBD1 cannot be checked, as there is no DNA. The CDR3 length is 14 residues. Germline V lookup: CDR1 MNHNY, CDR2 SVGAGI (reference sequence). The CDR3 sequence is CASSYSSGINEQFF.

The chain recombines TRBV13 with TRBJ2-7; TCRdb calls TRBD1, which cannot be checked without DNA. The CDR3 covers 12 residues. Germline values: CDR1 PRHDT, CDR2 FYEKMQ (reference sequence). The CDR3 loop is CASSPTAMEQYF.

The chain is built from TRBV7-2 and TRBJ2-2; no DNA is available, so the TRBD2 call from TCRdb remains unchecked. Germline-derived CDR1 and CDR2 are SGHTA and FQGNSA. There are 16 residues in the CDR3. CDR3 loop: CASSTLGRVGTGELFF.

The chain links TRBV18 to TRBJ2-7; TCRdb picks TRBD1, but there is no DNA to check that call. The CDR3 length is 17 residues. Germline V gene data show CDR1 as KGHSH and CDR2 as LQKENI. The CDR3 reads CASSPPDIGGFRYEQYF.

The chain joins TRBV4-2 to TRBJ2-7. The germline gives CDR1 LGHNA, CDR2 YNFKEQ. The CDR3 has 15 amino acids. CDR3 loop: CASSQGPDGSYEQYF.